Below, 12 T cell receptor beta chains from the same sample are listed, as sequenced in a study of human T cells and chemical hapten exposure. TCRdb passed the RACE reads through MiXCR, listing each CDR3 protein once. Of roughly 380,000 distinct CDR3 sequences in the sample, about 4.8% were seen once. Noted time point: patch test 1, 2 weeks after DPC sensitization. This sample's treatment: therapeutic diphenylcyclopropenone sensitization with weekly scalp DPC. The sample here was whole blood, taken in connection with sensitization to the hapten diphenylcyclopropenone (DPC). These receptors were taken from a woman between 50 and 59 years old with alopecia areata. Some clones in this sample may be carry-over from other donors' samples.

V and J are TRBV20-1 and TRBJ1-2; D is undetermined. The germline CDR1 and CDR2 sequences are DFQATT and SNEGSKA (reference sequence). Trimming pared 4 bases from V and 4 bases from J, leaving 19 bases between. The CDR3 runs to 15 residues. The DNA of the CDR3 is TGCAGTGCTACCGCCCTAGAGGGCCCATTCTATGGCTACACCTTC. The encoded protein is CSATALEGPFYGYTF.

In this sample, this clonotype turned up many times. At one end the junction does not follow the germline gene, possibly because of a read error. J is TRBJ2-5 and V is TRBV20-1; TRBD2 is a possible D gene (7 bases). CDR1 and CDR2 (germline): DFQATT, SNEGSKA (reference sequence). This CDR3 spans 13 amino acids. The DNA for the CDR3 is TGCAGTGCCAGAGAGGGGGGGATGGAGACCCAGTACTTC. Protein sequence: CSAREGGMETQYF.

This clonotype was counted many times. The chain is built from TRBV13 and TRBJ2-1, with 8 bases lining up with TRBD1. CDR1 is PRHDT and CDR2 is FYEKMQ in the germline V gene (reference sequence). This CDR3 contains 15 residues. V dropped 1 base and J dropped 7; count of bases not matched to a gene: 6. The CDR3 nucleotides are TGTGCCAGCAGCTTAGTCGGACAGGGAAGGAATGAGCAGTTCTTC. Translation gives CASSLVGQGRNEQFF.

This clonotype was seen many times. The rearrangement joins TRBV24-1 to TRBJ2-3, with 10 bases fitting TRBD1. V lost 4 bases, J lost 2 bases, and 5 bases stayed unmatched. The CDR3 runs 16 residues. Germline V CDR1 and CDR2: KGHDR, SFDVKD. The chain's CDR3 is CATSDFDRGLTDTQYF. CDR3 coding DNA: TGTGCCACCAGTGACTTTGACAGGGGGCTCACAGATACGCAGTATTTT.

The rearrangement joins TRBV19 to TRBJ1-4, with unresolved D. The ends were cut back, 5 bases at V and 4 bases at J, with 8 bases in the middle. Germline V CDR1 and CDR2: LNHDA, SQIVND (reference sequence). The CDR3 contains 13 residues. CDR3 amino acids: CASSEQINEKLFF. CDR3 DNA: TGTGCCAGTAGTGAACAGATTAATGAAAAACTGTTTTTT.

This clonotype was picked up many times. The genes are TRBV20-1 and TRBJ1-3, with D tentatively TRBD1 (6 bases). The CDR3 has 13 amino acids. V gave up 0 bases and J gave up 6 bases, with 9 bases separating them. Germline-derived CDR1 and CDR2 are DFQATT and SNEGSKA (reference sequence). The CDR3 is CSARERGENTIYF. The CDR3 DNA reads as TGCAGTGCTAGAGAAAGGGGGGAAAACACCATATATTTT.

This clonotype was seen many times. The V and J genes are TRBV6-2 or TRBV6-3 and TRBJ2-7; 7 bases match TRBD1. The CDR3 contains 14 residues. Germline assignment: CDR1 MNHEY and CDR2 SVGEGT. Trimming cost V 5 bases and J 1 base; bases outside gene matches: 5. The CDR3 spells CASSIRDSSYEQYF. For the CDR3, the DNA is TGTGCCAGCAGTATCCGGGACAGTTCCTACGAGCAGTACTTC.

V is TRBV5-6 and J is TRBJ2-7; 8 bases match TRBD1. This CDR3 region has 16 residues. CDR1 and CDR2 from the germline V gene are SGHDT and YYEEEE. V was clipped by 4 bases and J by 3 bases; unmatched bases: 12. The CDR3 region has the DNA TGTGCCAGCAGCGGAACCGGGACAGGTTTCCTCTACGAGCAGTACTTC. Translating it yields CASSGTGTGFLYEQYF.

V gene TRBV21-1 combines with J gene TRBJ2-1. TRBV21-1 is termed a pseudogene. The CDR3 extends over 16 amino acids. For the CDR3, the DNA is TGTGCCAGCAGCAAATATCCGGGGAGCTCCTACAATGAGCAGTTCTTC. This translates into CASSKYPGSSYNEQFF.

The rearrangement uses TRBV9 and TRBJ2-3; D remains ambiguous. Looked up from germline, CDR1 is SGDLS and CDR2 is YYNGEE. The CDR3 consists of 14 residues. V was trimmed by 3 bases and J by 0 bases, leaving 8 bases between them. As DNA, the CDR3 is TGTGCCAGCAGCGGACCATCTAGCACAGATACGCAGTATTTT. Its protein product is CASSGPSSTDTQYF. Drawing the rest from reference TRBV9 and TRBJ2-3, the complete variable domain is DSGVTQTPKHLITATGQRVTLRCSPRSGDLSVYWYQQSLDQGLQFLIQYYNGEERAKGNILERFSAQQFPDLHSELNLSSLELGDSALYFCASSGPSSTDTQYFGPGTRLTVL.

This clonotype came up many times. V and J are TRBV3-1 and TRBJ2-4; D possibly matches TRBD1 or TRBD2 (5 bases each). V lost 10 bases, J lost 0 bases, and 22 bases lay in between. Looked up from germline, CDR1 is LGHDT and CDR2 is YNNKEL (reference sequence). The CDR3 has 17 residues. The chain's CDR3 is CAIFEGRPPLAKNIQYF. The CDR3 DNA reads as TGTGCCATCTTCGAGGGGCGACCTCCTCTAGCCAAAAACATTCAGTACTTC.

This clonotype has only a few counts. In DNA, the CDR3 is TGCGCCAGCAGCTTGTCGGGTCATGAGCCCCAGCATTTT. Translation: CASSLSGHEPQHF. J is TRBJ1-5 and V is TRBV5-1; D ambiguous. This CDR3 is built from 13 residues. V shed 1 base and J shed 8 bases, with 10 bases lying between them. Germline lookup yields CDR1 SGHRS and CDR2 YFSETQ.